This entry describes one T cell receptor beta chain. This entry belongs to a study of T cells in Graves' hyperthyroidism and ophthalmopathy. The CDR3 regions of TCR beta were amplified from RNA transcripts. The primer set for the first-round RT-PCR of the TCR CDR3 was HTBI. TCRdb analysed the multiplex PCR reads with MiXCR anew, one entry per CDR3 protein. The repertoire includes about 24,000 distinct CDR3 sequences, 45% to 50% of them detected once, and around 23% sits in the top ten. The V end lost 0 bases, the J end lost 5 bases, and 5 bases lay between the germline ends. Germline V gene sequence: CDR1 LNHNV, CDR2 YYDKDF (reference sequence). The CDR3 is 13 residues long.

The sequence was obtained from a woman in her thirties or forties with Graves' hyperthyroidism that later progressed to Graves' ophthalmopathy. J is TRBJ2-1 and V is TRBV15, with no clear D. Specimen: blood. This CDR3 is CATSRDVNNEQFF. The CDR3, as DNA: TGTGCCACCAGCAGAGATGTCAACAATGAGCAGTTCTTC.